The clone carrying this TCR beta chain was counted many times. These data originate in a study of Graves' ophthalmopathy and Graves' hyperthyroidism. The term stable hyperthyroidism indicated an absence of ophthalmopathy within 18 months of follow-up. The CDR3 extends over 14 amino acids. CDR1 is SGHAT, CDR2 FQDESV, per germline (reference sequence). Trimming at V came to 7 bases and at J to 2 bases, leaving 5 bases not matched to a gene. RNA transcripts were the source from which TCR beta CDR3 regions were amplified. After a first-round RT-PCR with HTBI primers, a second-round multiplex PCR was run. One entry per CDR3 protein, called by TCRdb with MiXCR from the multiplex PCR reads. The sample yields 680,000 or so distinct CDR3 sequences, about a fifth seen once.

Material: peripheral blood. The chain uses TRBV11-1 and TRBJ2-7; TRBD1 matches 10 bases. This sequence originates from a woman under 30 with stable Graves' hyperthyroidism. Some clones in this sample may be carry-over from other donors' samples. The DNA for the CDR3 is TGTGCCAGCACCCTTGGACAGGGGGCCTACGAGCAGTACTTC. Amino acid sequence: CASTLGQGAYEQYF.